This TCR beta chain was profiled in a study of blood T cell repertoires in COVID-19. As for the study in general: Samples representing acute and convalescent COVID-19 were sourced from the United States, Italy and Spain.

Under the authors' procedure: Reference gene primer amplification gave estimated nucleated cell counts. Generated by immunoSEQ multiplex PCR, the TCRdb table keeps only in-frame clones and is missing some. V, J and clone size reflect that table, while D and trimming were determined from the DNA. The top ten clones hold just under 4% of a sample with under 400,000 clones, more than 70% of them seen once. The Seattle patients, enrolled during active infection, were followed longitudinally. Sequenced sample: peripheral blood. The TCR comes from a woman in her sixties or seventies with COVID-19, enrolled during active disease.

This CDR3 is CASSSLGTGEGYTF. In DNA form, the CDR3 reads TGTGCCAGCAGCTCCTTAGGGACAGGGGAAGGCTACACCTTC. The chain combines TRBV9 with TRBJ1-2, with TRBD1 identical over 10 bases. From germline, CDR1 is SGDLS and CDR2 YYNGEE. The V and J ends lost 4 bases and 8 bases, in that order; junction bases with no gene match: 8. The CDR3 is 14 amino acids.